Each of the 30 T cell receptor beta chains below was sequenced from the same sample in a study of beta chain features in type 1 diabetes. Study results and caveats: Across all four CD4+ subsets, people with type 1 diabetes showed modestly shorter TCRB CDR3s.

Their specific antigens are unknown. Every bit of the isolated RNA underwent reverse transcription, so sequencing read expressed TCRB transcripts. Measured with immunoSEQ multiplex PCR; TCRdb has only the in-frame clones, and not every one. Among more than 250,000 clones listed, 20% were seen once. Sequenced sample: naive CD4+ T cells from blood. The receptors come from a woman between 40 and 55 years old with type 1 diabetes.

The V gene is TRBV6-6, the J gene TRBJ1-1, with TRBD1 matching 9 bases. With 5 bases clipped from V and 2 bases from J, the junction kept 6 bases outside the gene matches. This CDR3 has 15 residues. Germline CDR1 and CDR2: MNHNY and SVGAGI (reference sequence). CDR3 coding DNA: TGTGCCAGCAGTAAAACGACAGGGGGTAACACTGAAGCTTTCTTT. Protein sequence: CASSKTTGGNTEAFF.

The chain employs TRBV4-1 and TRBJ2-1, with 10 positions matching TRBD2. V lost 0 bases, J lost 2 bases, and 4 bases stayed unmatched. Germline values: CDR1 MGHRA, CDR2 YSYEKL. The CDR3 is 17 residues long. This chain's CDR3 is CASSQESSGSPYNEQFF. The CDR3 bases are TGCGCCAGCAGCCAAGAGTCTAGCGGGAGCCCCTACAATGAGCAGTTCTTC.

This clone was seen a handful of times. The genes are TRBV4-3 and TRBJ2-7, with 10 bases aligning to TRBD1. The V segment lost 1 base and the J segment 6 bases; nucleotides outside the gene matches: 3. The germline V gene has CDR1 LGHNA and CDR2 YSLEER. This CDR3 has 14 amino acids. This CDR3 is CASSQAGTGAEQYF. The CDR3 DNA follows: TGCGCCAGCAGCCAAGCCGGGACAGGGGCCGAGCAGTACTTC.

CDR3 protein: CATVEDRAFHEQYF. The CDR3 nucleotides are TGTGCCACTGTGGAGGATCGAGCCTTTCACGAGCAGTACTTC. V gene TRBV10-3 combines with J gene TRBJ2-7; tentative D call: TRBD2 (5 bases). CDR1 is ENHRY and CDR2 is SYGVKD in the germline V gene. The ends were cut back, 10 bases at V and 5 bases at J, with 21 bases in the middle. CDR3 length equals 14 residues.

CDR3 sequence: CAGTSGVSTDTQYF. The CDR3 region has the DNA TGTGCCGGTACGAGCGGGGTGAGCACAGATACGCAGTATTTT. The chain joins TRBV2 to TRBJ2-3, with TRBD2 matching 7 bases. Per germline, CDR1 SNHLY and CDR2 FYNNEI. The CDR3 runs to 14 residues. V lost 11 bases to trimming and J lost 0 bases; unmatched junction nucleotides: 8.

The chain has TRBV5-1 and TRBJ2-4; no clear D. Trimming cost V 0 bases and J 2 bases, with 9 bases left between them. The CDR3 runs 15 residues. CDR1 SGHRS and CDR2 YFSETQ come from the germline V gene. The DNA of the CDR3 is TGCGCCAGCAGCTTGGGTGGGCGCTCCAAAAACATTCAGTACTTC. The encoded protein is CASSLGGRSKNIQYF.

This clone has more than one count but fewer than ten. CDR3 amino acids: CASSSLAPGTQYF. Here the CDR3 DNA reads TGCGCCAGCAGCTCGCTCGCTCCTGGCACGCAGTATTTT. This chain connects TRBV4-3 to TRBJ2-3; no clear D gene. In germline, CDR1 is LGHNA, CDR2 YSLEER. The ends were cut back, 5 bases at V and 9 bases at J, with 15 bases in the middle. The CDR3 is 13 amino acids.

This clone came up a few times. The rearrangement joins TRBV29-1 to TRBJ2-2; maybe TRBD1 (6 bases). Germline-derived CDR1 and CDR2 are SQVTM and ANQGSEA. V lost 0 bases, J lost 3 bases, and 14 bases lay in between. The CDR3 runs to 16 residues. The CDR3 DNA reads TGCAGCGTTGAAGATCGGTGGGGGCCCTACACCGGGGAGCTGTTTTTT. Its translation: CSVEDRWGPYTGELFF.

The sample holds a few counts of this clone. The CDR3 is CAWSSSTETYGYTF. Written as DNA, the CDR3 is TGTGCCTGGAGTTCCTCGACAGAGACCTATGGCTACACCTTC. This chain links TRBV30 with TRBJ1-2; D is possibly TRBD1 (5 bases). Germline CDR1 reads GTSNPN; CDR2 reads SVGIG (reference sequence). Trimming left V 2 bases short and J 4 bases short, with 14 bases between. The CDR3 is made up of 14 amino acids. Complete variable domain (other parts from reference TRBV30 and TRBJ1-2): SQTIHQWPATLVQPVGSPLSLECTVEGTSNPNLYWYRQAAGRGLQLLFYSVGIGQISSEVPQNLSASRPQDRQFILSSKKLLLSDSGFYLCAWSSSTETYGYTFGSGTRLTVV.

This clone was seen only a few times. This CDR3 is CASSLETGGNTEAFF. CDR3 bases: TGTGCCAGCAGCTTGGAGACAGGGGGAAACACTGAAGCTTTCTTT. This rearrangement joins TRBV5-4 to TRBJ1-1; 9 bases are shared with TRBD1. Unmatched junction bases numbered 2, after V lost 0 bases and J lost 2 bases. Germline V gives CDR1 SGHNT, CDR2 YYREEE (reference sequence). The CDR3 consists of 15 residues.

This clone was observed a few times. The chain employs TRBV9 and TRBJ1-2; D perhaps matches TRBD1 (5 bases). Germline V gene sequence: CDR1 SGDLS, CDR2 YYNGEE. The V end was cut by 1 base, the J end by 8 bases, with 12 bases between. The length of the CDR3 is 13 residues. CDR3 protein: CASSVQGPGGYTF. CDR3 coding DNA: TGTGCCAGCAGCGTACAGGGTCCGGGCGGCTACACCTTC.

This clone turned up a few times. The chain joins TRBV7-2 to TRBJ2-4; a weak D match, TRBD1 (5 bases). The CDR3 sequence is 13 residues long. V lost 5 bases to trimming and J lost 11 bases, with 16 bases between them. Germline V gene data show CDR1 as SGHTA and CDR2 as FQGNSA. The DNA for the CDR3 is TGTGCCAGCAGCCAGCCAGCCGGACATTTTCAGTACTTC. Encoded protein: CASSQPAGHFQYF.

This clone appeared a few times. The chain couples TRBV4-3 to TRBJ2-7, with 12 positions matching TRBD2. The trim removed 0 bases at V and 3 bases at J, leaving 3 bases unmatched. The CDR3 is 16 residues long. Germline V gives CDR1 LGHNA, CDR2 YSLEER. The CDR3 nucleotides are TGCGCCAGCAGCCAAGATAGACTAGCGGGGGACTACGAGCAGTACTTC. Protein sequence: CASSQDRLAGDYEQYF.

This chain links TRBV2 with TRBJ1-1; a possible D gene is TRBD1 (6 bases). Trimming left V 4 bases short and J 0 bases short, with 9 bases between. The CDR3 is 14 residues long. Germline assignment: CDR1 SNHLY and CDR2 FYNNEI. CDR3 nucleotides: TGTGCCAGCAGTGTGGGGGCGATGAACACTGAAGCTTTCTTT. Protein sequence: CASSVGAMNTEAFF.

This clone occurred a few times. The rearrangement joins TRBV5-1 to TRBJ2-5, with 8 bases fitting TRBD2. Germline CDR1 and CDR2: SGHRS and YFSETQ. This CDR3 is 15 amino acids long. V was pared by 0 bases and J by 5 bases, with 6 bases of the junction left unmatched. The DNA for the CDR3 is TGCGCCAGCAGCTTGGGACTAGCGATGAGTGAGACCCAGTACTTC. Amino acids: CASSLGLAMSETQYF. Variable domain in full (rest from reference TRBV5-1 and TRBJ2-5): KAGVTQTPRYLIKTRGQQVTLSCSPISGHRSVSWYQQTPGQGLQFLFEYFSETQRNKGNFPGRFSGRQFSNSRSEMNVSTLELGDSALYLCASSLGLAMSETQYFGPGTRLLVL.

There are a few counts of this clone. This sequence joins TRBV30 and TRBJ2-7; D possibly corresponds to TRBD1 (6 bases). Trimming pared 4 bases from V and 6 bases from J, leaving 13 bases between. Germline values: CDR1 GTSNPN, CDR2 SVGIG (reference sequence). The CDR3 has 12 residues. The CDR3 region is CAWTNRASEQYF. CDR3 nucleotides: TGTGCCTGGACGAACAGGGCGAGCGAGCAGTACTTC.

V is TRBV28 and J is TRBJ2-1; 8 bases are shared with TRBD1. Losses at the gene ends were 11 bases for V and 12 bases for J; bases not matched to a gene: 18. CDR3 length equals 14 residues. In germline, CDR1 is MDHEN, CDR2 SYDVKM. CDR3 region: CASKDRERVRGQFF. The CDR3 DNA reads as TGTGCCTCCAAGGACAGGGAAAGAGTACGGGGGCAGTTCTTC.

The V call is TRBV2, the J call TRBJ2-5; 10 nucleotides line up with TRBD1. CDR1 and CDR2 (germline): SNHLY, FYNNEI. The CDR3 is made up of 14 amino acids. V shed 6 bases and J 5 bases; nucleotides not matched to a gene: 6. The CDR3, as DNA: TGTGCCAGCAGCCGACAGGGGGCTGGGGAGACCCAGTACTTC. It translates to CASSRQGAGETQYF.

This clone was seen a handful of times. This chain joins TRBV10-3 and TRBJ2-7; possibly TRBD1 for D (5 bases). The germline V gene encodes CDR1 ENHRY and CDR2 SYGVKD. The germline V and J ends were trimmed by 0 bases and 7 bases, with 16 bases remaining between them. The CDR3 is 15 amino acids. The CDR3 loop reads CAISESLTDPREQYF. As DNA, the CDR3 is TGTGCCATCAGTGAGTCTTTGACAGACCCTCGTGAGCAGTACTTC.

V gene TRBV6-6 combines with J gene TRBJ1-2; D gene unclear. The CDR3 covers 15 residues. V lost 5 bases and J lost 7, with 20 bases in between. Germline V gene sequence: CDR1 MNHNY, CDR2 SVGAGI (reference sequence). The CDR3 DNA reads TGTGCCAGCAGTCCTAGGGAGCGTTCCCTTGGTGGCTACACCTTC. It specifies CASSPRERSLGGYTF.

Only a few counts were recorded for this clone. CDR3 in amino acids: CASSLGQGGSDTQYF. In DNA form, the CDR3 reads TGTGCCAGCAGCCTGGGACAGGGGGGTTCAGATACGCAGTATTTT. This rearrangement joins TRBV2 to TRBJ2-3; the match to TRBD1 covers 11 bases. This CDR3 contains 15 residues. The V and J ends lost 6 bases and 4 bases, in that order; junction bases with no gene match: 6. Germline V gene lookup returns CDR1 SNHLY and CDR2 FYNNEI.

This clone has only a few counts. The chain carries TRBV30 and TRBJ2-7; TRBD2 matches at 7 bases. V dropped 6 bases and J dropped 0; count of bases not matched to a gene: 14. In germline, CDR1 is GTSNPN, CDR2 SVGIG (reference sequence). CDR3 length equals 16 residues. The chain's CDR3 is CACTPGRFPGSYEQYF. DNA for the CDR3: TGTGCCTGTACCCCCGGGAGGTTCCCCGGCTCCTACGAGCAGTACTTC.

This clone was counted once. This chain joins TRBV7-3 and TRBJ2-1; TRBD1 is a possible D gene (6 bases). This CDR3 comprises 14 residues. V was cut by 5 bases and J by 3 bases, with 11 bases left in between. Per the germline V gene, CDR1 is SGHTA and CDR2 is FQGTGA. CDR3: CASSQGQIYNEQFF. In DNA, the CDR3 is TGTGCCAGCAGCCAGGGGCAAATCTACAATGAGCAGTTCTTC.

A few counts support this clone. The rearrangement links TRBV19 to TRBJ2-7, with a weak D call TRBD1 (6 bases). CDR1 LNHDA and CDR2 SQIVND come from the germline V gene (reference sequence). The CDR3 runs 14 residues. V shed 5 bases and J shed 2 bases, with 13 bases lying between them. The chain's CDR3 is CASSPEQGPYEQYF. For the CDR3, the DNA is TGTGCCAGTAGTCCCGAACAGGGACCCTACGAGCAGTACTTC.

The genes are TRBV30 and TRBJ2-5, with 8 bases lining up with TRBD1. Germline V gene sequence: CDR1 GTSNPN, CDR2 SVGIG (reference sequence). The CDR3 is made up of 13 amino acids. Losses at the gene ends were 4 bases for V and 4 bases for J; bases not matched to a gene: 5. The DNA for the CDR3 is TGTGCCTGGACCCCCGGGACAGGAGAGACCCAGTACTTC. Protein: CAWTPGTGETQYF.

This rearrangement joins TRBV18 to TRBJ2-6; TRBD1 matches 7 bases. CDR3 length: 16 amino acids. In germline, CDR1 is KGHSH, CDR2 LQKENI. V was pared by 4 bases and J by 3 bases, with 6 bases of the junction left unmatched. This CDR3 is CASSRYRGDGANVLTF. The CDR3, as DNA: TGTGCCAGCTCACGGTACAGGGGAGATGGGGCCAACGTCCTGACTTTC.

This clone has more than one count but fewer than ten. The chain is built from TRBV5-1 and TRBJ1-4, with 9 positions matching TRBD1. The length of the CDR3 is 17 residues. Germline V gene lookup returns CDR1 SGHRS and CDR2 YFSETQ. V gave up 5 bases and J gave up 4 bases; unmatched junction bases: 12. In DNA form, the CDR3 reads TGCGCCAGCAGATCCGGGACAGGGCGACTTGGTAATGAAAAACTGTTTTTT. It translates to CASRSGTGRLGNEKLFF.

A few counts support this clone. The junction departs from germline at one end; a sequencing error may be responsible. The chain links TRBV5-4 to TRBJ2-7; D is possibly TRBD2 (7 bases). The germline gives CDR1 SGHNT, CDR2 YYREEE (reference sequence). CDR3 size: 15 residues. Written as DNA, the CDR3 is TGCGCCAGCAGCCAAGATCTACGGGGGGCAGACGAGCAGTACTTC. It codes for CASSQDLRGADEQYF.

There are a few counts of this clone. The chain has TRBV5-4 and TRBJ1-4, with TRBD1 matching over 7 bases. The CDR3 runs 13 residues. Per the germline V gene, CDR1 is SGHNT and CDR2 is YYREEE (reference sequence). After removal of 4 bases from V and 7 bases from J, the junction contained 4 bases not matched to a gene. This CDR3 is CASSIDRAEKLFF. The CDR3 DNA reads as TGTGCCAGCAGCATCGACAGGGCTGAAAAACTGTTTTTT. Filled out from reference TRBV5-4 and TRBJ1-4, the complete variable domain reads ETGVTQSPTHLIKTRGQQVTLRCSSQSGHNTVSWYQQALGQGPQFIFQYYREEENGRGNFPPRFSGLQFPNYSSELNVNALELDDSALYLCASSIDRAEKLFFGSGTQLSVL.

This clone was seen a handful of times. The V gene is TRBV7-2, the J gene TRBJ2-3; 8 bases agree with TRBD1. After removal of 4 bases from V and 8 bases from J, the junction contained 8 bases not matched to a gene. The V gene's germline CDR1 is SGHTA and CDR2 FQGNSA. This CDR3 comprises 14 residues. The CDR3 sequence: CASSSGTGLGTQYF. The DNA for the CDR3 is TGTGCCAGCAGCTCGGGGACAGGACTCGGTACGCAGTATTTT.